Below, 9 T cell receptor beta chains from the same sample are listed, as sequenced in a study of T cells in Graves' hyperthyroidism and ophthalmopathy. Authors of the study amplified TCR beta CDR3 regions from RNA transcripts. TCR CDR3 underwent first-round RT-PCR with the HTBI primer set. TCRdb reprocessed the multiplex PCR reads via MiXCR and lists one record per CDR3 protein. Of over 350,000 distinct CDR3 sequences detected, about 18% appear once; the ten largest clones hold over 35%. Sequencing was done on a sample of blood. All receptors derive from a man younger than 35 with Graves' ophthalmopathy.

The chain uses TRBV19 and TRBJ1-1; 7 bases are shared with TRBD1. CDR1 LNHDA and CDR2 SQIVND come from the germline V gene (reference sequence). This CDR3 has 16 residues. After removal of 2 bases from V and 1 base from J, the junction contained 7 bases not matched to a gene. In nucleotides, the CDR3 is TGTGCCAGTAGTATAATTTGGAGGGGGCCGAACACTGAAGCTTTCTTT. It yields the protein CASSIIWRGPNTEAFF.

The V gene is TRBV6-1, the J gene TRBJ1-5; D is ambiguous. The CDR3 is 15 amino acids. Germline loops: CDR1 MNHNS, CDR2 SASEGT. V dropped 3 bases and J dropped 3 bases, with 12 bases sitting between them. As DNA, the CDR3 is TGTGCCAGCAGTGATTGGCAGACCAACAATCAGCCCCAGCATTTT. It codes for CASSDWQTNNQPQHF.

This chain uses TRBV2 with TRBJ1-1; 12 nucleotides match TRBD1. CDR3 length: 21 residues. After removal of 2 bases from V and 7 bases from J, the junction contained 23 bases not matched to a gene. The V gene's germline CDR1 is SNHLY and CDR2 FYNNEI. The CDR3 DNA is TGTGCCAGCAGTGAATTGATTTTGCGGCCGGCAAGACGGGACAGGGGGCTTGAAGCTTTCTTT. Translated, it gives CASSELILRPARRDRGLEAFF. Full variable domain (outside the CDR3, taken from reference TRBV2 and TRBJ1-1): EPEVTQTPSHQVTQMGQEVILRCVPISNHLYFYWYRQILGQKVEFLVSFYNNEISEKSEIFDDQFSVERPDGSNFTLKIRSTKLEDSAMYFCASSELILRPARRDRGLEAFFGQGTRLTVV.

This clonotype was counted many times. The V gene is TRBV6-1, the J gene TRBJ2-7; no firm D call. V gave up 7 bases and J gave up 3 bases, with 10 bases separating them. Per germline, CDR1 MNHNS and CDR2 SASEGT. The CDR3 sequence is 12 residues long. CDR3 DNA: TGTGCCAGCACCCCAGACAACTACGAGCAGTACTTC. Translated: CASTPDNYEQYF.

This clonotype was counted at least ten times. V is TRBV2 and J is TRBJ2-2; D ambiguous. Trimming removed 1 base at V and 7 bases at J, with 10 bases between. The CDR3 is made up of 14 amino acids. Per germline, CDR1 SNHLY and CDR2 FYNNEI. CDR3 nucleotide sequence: TGTGCCAGCAGTGAAGGTGGTGACCTCGGGGAGCTGTTTTTT. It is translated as CASSEGGDLGELFF.

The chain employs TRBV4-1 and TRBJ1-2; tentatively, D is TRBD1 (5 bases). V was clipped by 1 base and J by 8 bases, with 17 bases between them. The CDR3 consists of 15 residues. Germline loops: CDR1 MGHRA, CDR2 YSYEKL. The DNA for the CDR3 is TGCGCCAGCAGCCAAGGCCCCTCTCAGGGAACCGGCTACACCTTC. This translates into CASSQGPSQGTGYTF.

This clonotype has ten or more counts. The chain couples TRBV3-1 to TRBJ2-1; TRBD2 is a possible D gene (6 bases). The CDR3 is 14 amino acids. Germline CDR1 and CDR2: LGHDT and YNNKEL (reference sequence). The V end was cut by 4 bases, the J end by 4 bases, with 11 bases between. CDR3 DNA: TGTGCCAGCAGCCGGAGGGGCCAATACAATGAGCAGTTCTTC. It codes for CASSRRGQYNEQFF.

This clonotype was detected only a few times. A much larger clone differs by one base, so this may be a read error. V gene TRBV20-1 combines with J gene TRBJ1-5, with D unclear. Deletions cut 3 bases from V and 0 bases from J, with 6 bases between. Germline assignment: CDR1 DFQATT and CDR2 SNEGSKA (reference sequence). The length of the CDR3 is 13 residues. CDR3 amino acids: CSASTDSNQPQHF. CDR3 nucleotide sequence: TGCAGTGCTAGCACGGATAGCAATCAGCCCCAGCATTTT.

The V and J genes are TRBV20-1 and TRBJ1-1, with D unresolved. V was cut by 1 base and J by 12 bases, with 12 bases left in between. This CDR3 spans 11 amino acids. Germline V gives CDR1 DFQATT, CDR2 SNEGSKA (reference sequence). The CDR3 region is CSARAPGKTFF. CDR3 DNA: TGCAGTGCTAGAGCCCCGGGGAAAACTTTCTTT.